A single sample gave rise to the 17 T cell receptor beta chains below, sequenced in a study of cytomegalovirus exposure and HLA in healthy donors. The PCR employed 60 Vbeta primers together with 13 Jbeta primers. Using immunoSEQ multiplex PCR, the repertoire was profiled, and TCRdb retains in-frame clones only, with some absent. Among 90,000 to 110,000 clones, under 85% were seen once, and the ten largest hold approximately 8%. The specimen was PBMCs. Every receptor here comes from a man between 40 and 49 years old in good health and CMV-seronegative.

The chain combines TRBV19 with TRBJ1-2; TRBD1 matches at 11 bases. CDR3 length: 15 amino acids. From germline, CDR1 is LNHDA and CDR2 SQIVND (reference sequence). V lost 5 bases and J lost 2; bases outside the gene matches: 4. As DNA, the CDR3 is TGTGCCAGTAGTGAGGACAGGGGGCAAAACTATGGCTACACCTTC. Translation gives CASSEDRGQNYGYTF.

V and J are TRBV10-3 and TRBJ2-1, with 12 positions matching TRBD2. CDR3 length: 15 residues. Germline V lookup: CDR1 ENHRY, CDR2 SYGVKD. J was trimmed by 4 bases and V by 6 bases; bases with no gene match: 4. For the CDR3, the DNA is TGTGCCATCAGAGGAGGGACTAGCGGGTACAATGAGCAGTTCTTC. Its translation is CAIRGGTSGYNEQFF.

The chain couples TRBV12-5 to TRBJ2-5; TRBD2 matches 9 bases. Germline CDR1 reads LGHNT; CDR2 reads FRNRAP. V lost 7 bases to trimming and J lost 5 bases; unmatched junction nucleotides: 11. The CDR3 runs 15 residues. CDR3 in amino acids: CASAQAGGGLETQYF. The CDR3 DNA reads TGTGCTAGTGCCCAAGCGGGGGGAGGATTGGAGACCCAGTACTTC.

This chain connects TRBV7-2 to TRBJ1-6, with TRBD1 matching 10 bases. J lost 3 bases, V lost 4 bases, and 12 bases had no gene match. The CDR3 sequence is 19 residues long. Germline V lookup: CDR1 SGHTA, CDR2 FQGNSA. CDR3 sequence reads: CASSSDRGPISDYNSPLHF. As DNA, the CDR3 is TGTGCCAGCAGCTCCGACAGGGGGCCGATATCTGACTATAATTCACCCCTCCACTTT.

The chain couples TRBV4-1 to TRBJ1-5, with a tentative D call TRBD1 (6 bases). CDR1 and CDR2 from the germline V gene are MGHRA and YSYEKL. V lost 2 bases and J lost 2, with 16 bases in between. The CDR3 is 17 amino acids. CDR3 protein: CASSQTGAGGGNQPQHF. CDR3 DNA sequence: TGCGCCAGCAGCCAAACGGGGGCGGGGGGTGGCAATCAGCCCCAGCATTTT.

This clone was seen a few times. CDR3 sequence (DNA): TGTGCCAGTTCCCTAGTAGGGTCGTCAGTCGGGGGAGCCAAAAACATTCAGTACTTC. Its translation is CASSLVGSSVGGAKNIQYF. The genes are TRBV19 and TRBJ2-4, with D tentatively TRBD2 (6 bases). Germline CDR1 LNHDA, CDR2 SQIVND (reference sequence). The CDR3 consists of 19 residues. The V and J ends lost 8 bases and 0 bases respectively, with 26 bases between them.

The chain recombines TRBV6-5 with TRBJ1-2; 8 nucleotides match TRBD1. CDR1 and CDR2 from the germline V gene are MNHEY and SVGAGI. The CDR3 runs to 15 residues. With V trimmed by 5 bases and J by 2 bases, 7 bases remained unmatched. The CDR3 loop is CASSPTGVGNYGYTF. CDR3 DNA sequence: TGTGCCAGCAGTCCGACAGGGGTCGGGAACTATGGCTACACCTTC.

This chain links TRBV19 with TRBJ2-3; possibly TRBD2 for D (6 bases). Germline values: CDR1 LNHDA, CDR2 SQIVND (reference sequence). CDR3 size: 15 residues. V was shortened by 3 bases and J by 1 base, with 11 bases between the two germline ends. CDR3 in amino acids: CASSMSPGGTDTQYF. CDR3 coding DNA: TGTGCCAGTAGTATGTCCCCGGGGGGCACAGATACGCAGTATTTT.

The CDR3 DNA reads as TGTGCCAGCAGTGAAAGGGGTGGTGGGACAGTCTTCTACGAGCAGTACTTC. Its protein is CASSERGGGTVFYEQYF. The chain links TRBV2 to TRBJ2-7; TRBD1 aligns across 7 bases. Germline values: CDR1 SNHLY, CDR2 FYNNEI. CDR3 length equals 17 residues. J was trimmed by 3 bases and V by 2 bases; bases with no gene match: 13.

The J gene is TRBJ2-2, the V gene TRBV2; 7 nucleotides agree with TRBD1. The CDR3 loop spans 14 amino acids. V lost 4 bases and J lost 4; bases outside the gene matches: 3. Germline loops: CDR1 SNHLY, CDR2 FYNNEI. In DNA form, the CDR3 reads TGTGCCAGCAGTGGACAGGGTAGCACCGGGGAGCTGTTTTTT. Translated, it gives CASSGQGSTGELFF.

This chain joins TRBV11-2 and TRBJ2-1; 7 nucleotides line up with TRBD1. Trimming at V came to 7 bases and at J to 9 bases, leaving 12 bases not matched to a gene. Germline loops: CDR1 SGHAT, CDR2 FQNNGV. The CDR3 has 14 residues. This CDR3 reads CASNTGQLEGEQFF. The CDR3 region has the DNA TGTGCCAGCAATACGGGACAGCTTGAAGGTGAGCAGTTCTTC.

Only a few counts were recorded for this clone. This chain links TRBV19 with TRBJ2-3, with D tentatively TRBD1 (5 bases). Germline CDR1 reads LNHDA; CDR2 reads SQIVND (reference sequence). The CDR3 is 16 amino acids. Trimming cost V 4 bases and J 0 bases, with 14 bases left between them. The CDR3 sequence is CASSRDSAPSTDTQYF. In DNA form, the CDR3 reads TGTGCCAGTAGTAGAGACAGCGCTCCTAGCACAGATACGCAGTATTTT.

This chain joins TRBV30 and TRBJ2-2; D may be TRBD2 (5 bases). CDR1 and CDR2 from the germline V gene are GTSNPN and SVGIG (reference sequence). This CDR3 is built from 15 residues. V lost 3 bases to trimming and J lost 2 bases, with 13 bases between them. The CDR3 region has the DNA TGTGCCTGGAGGTTAATCCGGGAAAACACCGGGGAGCTGTTTTTT. It yields the protein CAWRLIRENTGELFF.

The chain carries TRBV30 and TRBJ2-7; no clear D gene. This CDR3 spans 11 amino acids. In germline, CDR1 is GTSNPN, CDR2 SVGIG (reference sequence). Deletions cut 0 bases from V and 4 bases from J, with 4 bases between. The CDR3 protein is CAWSVRYEQYF. For the CDR3, the DNA is TGTGCCTGGAGTGTACGGTACGAGCAGTACTTC.

This chain links TRBV7-9 with TRBJ2-1; TRBD2 agrees at 12 bases. This CDR3 comprises 16 residues. V was clipped by 5 bases and J by 8 bases; unmatched bases: 10. CDR1 and CDR2 from the germline V gene are SEHNR and FQNEAQ (reference sequence). CDR3 protein: CASSPGLAGNSDEQFF. The CDR3 region has the DNA TGTGCCAGCAGCCCTGGACTAGCGGGGAATAGTGATGAGCAGTTCTTC.

The rearrangement uses TRBV29-1 and TRBJ1-5; possible D gene TRBD1, 5 bases. The CDR3 contains 13 residues. Deletions cut 0 bases from V and 11 bases from J, with 14 bases between. The germline V gene encodes CDR1 SQVTM and CDR2 ANQGSEA. The CDR3 here is CSVEDGTGGAQHF. DNA for the CDR3: TGCAGCGTTGAAGATGGGACTGGGGGGGCCCAGCATTTT.

This chain links TRBV28 with TRBJ2-2; D ambiguous. Between the trimmed V and J ends, which lost 6 bases and 4 bases, there was a span of 9 bases. From germline, CDR1 is MDHEN and CDR2 SYDVKM. This CDR3 comprises 13 residues. CDR3 bases: TGTGCCAGCAGAGTATCGGGCACCGGGGAGCTGTTTTTT. This encodes CASRVSGTGELFF. The entire variable domain, with the rest obtained from reference TRBV28 and TRBJ2-2, is as follows: DVKVTQSSRYLVKRTGEKVFLECVQDMDHENMFWYRQDPGLGLRLIYFSYDVKMKEKGDIPEGYSVSREKKERFSLILESASTNQTSMYLCASRVSGTGELFFGEGSRLTVL.